The source of this TCR beta chain is a study of OX40 agonist ivuxolimab in advanced cancers. Trimming removed 0 bases at V and 11 bases at J, with 13 bases between. Per the germline V gene, CDR1 is MGHDK and CDR2 is SYGVNS. The CDR3 runs to 13 residues. General study points: Relatively little clonal expansion, among the lowest observed, appeared in partial responders at 0.1-3.0 mg/kg.

TCRdb's table, derived via immunoSEQ multiplex PCR, lists solely in-frame clones and lacks some. The table has 25,000 to 35,000 clones, under 85% seen once. On this clone itself: Antigen unknown.

This TCR was recovered from an adult with an advanced solid tumor such as melanoma, head and neck, liver or kidney cancer. The sequencing used CD4+ or CD8+ T cells sorted from blood, collected in a trial of the OX40 agonist ivuxolimab. The chain joins TRBV25-1 to TRBJ1-1; tentative D call: TRBD1 (6 bases). This CDR3 is CASSEYEGEGAFF. Written as DNA, the CDR3 is TGTGCCAGCAGTGAATATGAGGGGGAGGGGGCTTTCTTT.